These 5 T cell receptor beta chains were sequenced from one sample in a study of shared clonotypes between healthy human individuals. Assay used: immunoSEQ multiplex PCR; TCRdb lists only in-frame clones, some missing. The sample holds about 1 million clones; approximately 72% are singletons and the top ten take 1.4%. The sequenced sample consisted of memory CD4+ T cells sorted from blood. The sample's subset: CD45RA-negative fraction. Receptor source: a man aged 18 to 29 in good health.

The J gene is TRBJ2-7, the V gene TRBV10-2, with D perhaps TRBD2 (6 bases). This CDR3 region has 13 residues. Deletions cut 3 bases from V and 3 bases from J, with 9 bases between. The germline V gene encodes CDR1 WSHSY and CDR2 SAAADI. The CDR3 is CASSDPAGYEQYF. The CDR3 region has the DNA TGCGCCAGCAGTGACCCAGCGGGCTACGAGCAGTACTTC.

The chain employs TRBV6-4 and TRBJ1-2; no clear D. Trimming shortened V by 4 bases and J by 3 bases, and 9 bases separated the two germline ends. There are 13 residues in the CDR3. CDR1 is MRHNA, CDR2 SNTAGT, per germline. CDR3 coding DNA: TGTGCCAGCAGTGTACGGGTTGACTATGGCTACACCTTC. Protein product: CASSVRVDYGYTF.

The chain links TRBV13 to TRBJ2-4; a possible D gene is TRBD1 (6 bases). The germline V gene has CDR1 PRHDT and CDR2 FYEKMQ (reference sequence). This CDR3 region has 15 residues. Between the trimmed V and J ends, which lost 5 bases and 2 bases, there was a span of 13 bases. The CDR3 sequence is CASSNRVETKNIQYF. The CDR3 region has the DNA TGTGCCAGCAGCAACAGGGTTGAAACCAAAAACATTCAGTACTTC.

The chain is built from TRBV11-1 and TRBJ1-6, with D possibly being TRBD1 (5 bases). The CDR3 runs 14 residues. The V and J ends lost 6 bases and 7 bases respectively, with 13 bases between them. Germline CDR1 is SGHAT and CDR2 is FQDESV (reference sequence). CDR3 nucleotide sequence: TGTGCCAGCAGATGGGGGACGGGGAATTCACCCCTCCACTTT. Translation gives CASRWGTGNSPLHF.

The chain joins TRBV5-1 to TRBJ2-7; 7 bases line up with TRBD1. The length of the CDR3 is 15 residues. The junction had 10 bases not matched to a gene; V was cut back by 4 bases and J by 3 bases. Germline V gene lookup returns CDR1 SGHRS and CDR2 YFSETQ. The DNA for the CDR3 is TGCGCCAGCAGCCAGGGACAGCTTACGGGCTACGAGCAGTACTTC. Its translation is CASSQGQLTGYEQYF.